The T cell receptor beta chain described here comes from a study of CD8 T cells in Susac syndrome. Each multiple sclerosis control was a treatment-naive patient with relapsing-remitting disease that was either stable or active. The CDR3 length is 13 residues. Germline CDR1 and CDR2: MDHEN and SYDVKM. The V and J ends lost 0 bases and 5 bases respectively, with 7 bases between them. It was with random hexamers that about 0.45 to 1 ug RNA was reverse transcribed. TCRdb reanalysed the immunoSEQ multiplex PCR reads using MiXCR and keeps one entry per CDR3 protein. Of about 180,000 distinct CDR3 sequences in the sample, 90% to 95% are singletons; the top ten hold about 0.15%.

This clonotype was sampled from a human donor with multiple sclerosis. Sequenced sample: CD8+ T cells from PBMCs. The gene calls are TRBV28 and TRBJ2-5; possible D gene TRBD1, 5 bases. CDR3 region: CASSLWTEETQYF. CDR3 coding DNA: TGTGCCAGCAGTTTATGGACAGAGGAGACCCAGTACTTC.